This TCR beta chain came from a study of cytomegalovirus exposure and HLA in healthy donors. The CDR3 runs 15 residues. V was pared by 5 bases and J by 0 bases, with 8 bases of the junction left unmatched. From germline, CDR1 is SQVTM and CDR2 ANQGSEA. TCRdb keeps only in-frame clones here, not all; method: immunoSEQ multiplex PCR. The sample lists some 150,000 clones; 85% to 90% were seen once. The V gene is TRBV29-1, the J gene TRBJ1-1, with 8 bases fitting TRBD1. The TCR was taken from a woman in her 30s in good health and CMV-seronegative. Sequencing used PBMCs. For the CDR3, the DNA is TGCAGCGTTTCCCGGCCACAGGGGGTGAACACTGAAGCTTTCTTT. Protein sequence: CSVSRPQGVNTEAFF.